This T cell receptor (beta chain) was recovered during a study of siplizumab effects on memory and regulatory T cells. Sequencing was performed with immunoSEQ multiplex PCR; in TCRdb, only in-frame clones are kept and a portion is missing. The sample lists tens of thousands of clones, roughly 93% occurring once. CDR1 is LNHDA and CDR2 is SQIVND in the germline V gene (reference sequence). The CDR3 is 13 residues long. Trimming stripped 9 bases from V and 1 base from J, with 10 bases between. Sequenced: CD8+ T cells sorted from blood. This sequence was found in a human donor in good health. The rearrangement joins TRBV19 to TRBJ1-5; D remains unclear. CDR3 sequence (DNA): TGTGCCAGCGGGATGTGGAGCAATCAGCCCCAGCATTTT. Protein product: CASGMWSNQPQHF.